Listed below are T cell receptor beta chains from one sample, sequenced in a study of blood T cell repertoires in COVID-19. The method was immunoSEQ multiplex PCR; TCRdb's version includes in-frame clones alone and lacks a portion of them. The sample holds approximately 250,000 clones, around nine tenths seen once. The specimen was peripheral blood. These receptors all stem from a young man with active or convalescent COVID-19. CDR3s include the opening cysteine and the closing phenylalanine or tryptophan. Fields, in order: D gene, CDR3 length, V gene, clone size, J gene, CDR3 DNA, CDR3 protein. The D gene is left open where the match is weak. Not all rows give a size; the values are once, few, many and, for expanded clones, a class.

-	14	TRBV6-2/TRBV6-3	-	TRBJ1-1	TGTGCCAGCAGTCTAAGGGGCGAAGTCACTGAAGCTTTCTTT	CASSLRGEVTEAFF
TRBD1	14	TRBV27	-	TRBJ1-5	TGTGCCAGCAGTTGGACAGGGCAGAATCAGCCCCAGCATTTT	CASSWTGQNQPQHF
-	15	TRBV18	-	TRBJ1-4	TGTGCCAGCTCACCCCGACAGGCCGATAATGAAAAACTGTTTTTT	CASSPRQADNEKLFF
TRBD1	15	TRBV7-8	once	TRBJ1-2	TGTGCCAGCAGCCGCGGGACAGGGGAACTTTATGGCTACACCTTC	CASSRGTGELYGYTF
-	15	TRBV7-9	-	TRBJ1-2	TGTGCCAGCAGCTTAGGCGGCTGGGGAGACTATGGCTACACCTTC	CASSLGGWGDYGYTF
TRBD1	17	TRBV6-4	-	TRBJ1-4	TGTGCCAGCAGTGACTCGGGGACAGGGGCAACTAATGAAAAACTGTTTTTT	CASSDSGTGATNEKLFF
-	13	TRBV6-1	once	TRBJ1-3	TGTGCCAGCAGTGAAAACAGGGGAAACACCATATATTTT	CASSENRGNTIYF
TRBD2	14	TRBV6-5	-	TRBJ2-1	TGTGCCAGCAGTCCCATAGCGGGGTACAATGAGCAGTTCTTC	CASSPIAGYNEQFF
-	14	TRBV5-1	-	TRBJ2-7	TGCGCCAGCAGCTTGGTGTGGGGCACCTCCCCGAGGAACTTC	CASSLVWGTSPRNF
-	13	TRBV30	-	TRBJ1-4	TGTGCCTGGGCTCCGGGAACACATGAAAAACTGTTTTTT	CAWAPGTHEKLFF
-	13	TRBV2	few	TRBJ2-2	TGTGCCAGTGACACAGTAAACACCGGGGAGCTGTTTTTT	CASDTVNTGELFF
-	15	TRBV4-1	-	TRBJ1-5	TGCGCCAGCAGCCAAGCAAGTGGGAGGAATCAGCCCCAGCATTTT	CASSQASGRNQPQHF
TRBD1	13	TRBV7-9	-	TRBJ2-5	TGTGCCAGCAGCTTTACAGGGGAAGAGACCCAGTACTTC	CASSFTGEETQYF
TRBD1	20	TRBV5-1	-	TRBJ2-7	TGCGCCAGCAGCTTTGGGTCGGGACAGGGTTTCTCCGAGGGTTCCTACGAGCAGTACTTC	CASSFGSGQGFSEGSYEQYF
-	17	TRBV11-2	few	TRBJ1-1	TGTGCCAGCAGCTTAGTTGGATTTGGTGACATGAACACTGAAGCTTTCTTT	CASSLVGFGDMNTEAFF
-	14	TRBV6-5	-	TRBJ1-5	TGTGCCAGCAGTTACTCGGGGGGTAGGCAGCCCCAGCATTTT	CASSYSGGRQPQHF
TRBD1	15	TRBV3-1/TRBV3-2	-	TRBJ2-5	TGTGCCAGCAGGGATGGGACAGGGCAATGGGAGACCCAGTACTTC	CASRDGTGQWETQYF
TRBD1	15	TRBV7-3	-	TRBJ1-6	TGTGCCAGCAGCTCCGCTGGGACAGGGGATTCACCCCTCCACTTT	CASSSAGTGDSPLHF
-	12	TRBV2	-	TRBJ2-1	TGTGCCAGAGGTGGCCAGCGAAATGAGCAGTTCTTC	CARGGQRNEQFF
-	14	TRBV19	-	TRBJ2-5	TGTGCCAGTAGTACCAGACAGGTGCAAGAGACCCAGTACTTC	CASSTRQVQETQYF
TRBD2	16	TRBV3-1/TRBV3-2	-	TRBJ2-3	TGTGCCAGCAGCCAAATGACTAGCGGGGGCACAGATACGCAGTATTTT	CASSQMTSGGTDTQYF
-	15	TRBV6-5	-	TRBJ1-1	TGTGCCAGCAGTTACCCAGCGGCGGGGAACACTGAAGCTTTCTTT	CASSYPAAGNTEAFF
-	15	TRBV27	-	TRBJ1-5	TGTGCCAGCAGTTTATCGAACGGGGGGGGGCAGCCCCAGCATTTT	CASSLSNGGGQPQHF
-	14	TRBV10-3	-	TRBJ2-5	TGTGCCATCAGTGAGTCACAGGGCCAAGAGACCCAGTACTTC	CAISESQGQETQYF
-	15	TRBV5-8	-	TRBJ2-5	TGTGCCAGCAGCGTGTACAGGGACCCAAGGGAGACCCAGTACTTC	CASSVYRDPRETQYF
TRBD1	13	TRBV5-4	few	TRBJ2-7	TGTGCCAGCAGCGTAGACAGGGGCTACGAGCAGTACTTC	CASSVDRGYEQYF
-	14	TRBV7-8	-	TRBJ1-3	TGTGCCAGCAGCCCCAGGGGTCAGGGAAACACCATATATTTT	CASSPRGQGNTIYF
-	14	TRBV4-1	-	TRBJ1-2	TGCGCCAGCAGCCAAGCCTCGGGTTGGGATGGCTACACCTTC	CASSQASGWDGYTF
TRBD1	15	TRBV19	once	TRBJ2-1	TGTGCCAGTAGTACCAGCCGACAGGGTGGGTATGAGCAGTTCTTC	CASSTSRQGGYEQFF
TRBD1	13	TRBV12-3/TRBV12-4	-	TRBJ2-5	TGTGCCAGCAGTACGACAGGGGGAGAGACCCAGTACTTC	CASSTTGGETQYF
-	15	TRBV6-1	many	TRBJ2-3	TGTGCCAGCAGTGAAGGTGGTTCTTTCGTGGAGGGGCAGTATTTT	CASSEGGSFVEGQYF
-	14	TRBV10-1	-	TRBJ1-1	TGCGCCAGCAGTGAGCAGCGGGGCTACACTGAAGCTTTCTTT	CASSEQRGYTEAFF
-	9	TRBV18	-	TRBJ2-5	TGTGCCAGCGAGGAGACCCAGTACTTC	CASEETQYF
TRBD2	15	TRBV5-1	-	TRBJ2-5	TGCGCCAGCAGCTTGGTTGGGGGGGACCAAGAGACCCAGTACTTC	CASSLVGGDQETQYF
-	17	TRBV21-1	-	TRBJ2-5	TGTGCCAGCAGCAAAGGGGATAGCGGAAGGCTACAAGAGACCCAGTACTTC	CASSKGDSGRLQETQYF
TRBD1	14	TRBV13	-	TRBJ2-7	TGTGCCAGCAGCTCCCGGGACAGCGACTACGAGCAGTACTTC	CASSSRDSDYEQYF
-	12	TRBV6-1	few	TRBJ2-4	TGTGCCAGCAGTGAACGGGGGAACATTCAGTACTTC	CASSERGNIQYF
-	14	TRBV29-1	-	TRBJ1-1	TGCAGCGTTACAATCGAAGGGGTGGTCACTGAAGCTTTCTTT	CSVTIEGVVTEAFF
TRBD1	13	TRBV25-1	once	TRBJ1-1	TGTGCCAGCAGGCATACAGGGGTCACTGAAGCTTTCTTT	CASRHTGVTEAFF
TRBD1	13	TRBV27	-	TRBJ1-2	TGTGCCAGCAGTTTTGACAGGGGGTTAGGCTACACCTTC	CASSFDRGLGYTF
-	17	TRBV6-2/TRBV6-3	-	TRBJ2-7	TGTGCCAGCAGTTACTCGACAATCGTTGGTGACTCCTACGAGCAGTACTTC	CASSYSTIVGDSYEQYF
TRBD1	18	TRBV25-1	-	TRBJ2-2	TGTGCCAGCAGTGGTCCGGGACAGAAGATCTCAAACACCGGGGAGCTGTTTTTT	CASSGPGQKISNTGELFF
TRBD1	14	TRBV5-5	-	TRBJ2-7	TGTGCCAGCAGCCACGTACGGACAGGCTACGAGCAGTACTTC	CASSHVRTGYEQYF
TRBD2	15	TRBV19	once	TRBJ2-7	TGTGCCAGTAGTTCCTCGACTAGCGGGCCCTTCGAGCAGTACTTC	CASSSSTSGPFEQYF
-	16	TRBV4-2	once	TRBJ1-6	TGTGCCAGCAGCCAAACCCGGGCCTCCGGAGGTTCACCCCTCCACTTT	CASSQTRASGGSPLHF
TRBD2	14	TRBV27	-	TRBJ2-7	TGTGCCAGCAGTCGCAAGGGGAGGGGCTGGGAGCAGTACTTC	CASSRKGRGWEQYF
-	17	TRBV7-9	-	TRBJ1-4	TGTGCCAGCAGCTCAACCGGAGCGGGGGCAAGAAATGAAAAACTGTTTTTT	CASSSTGAGARNEKLFF
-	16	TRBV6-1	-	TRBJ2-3	TGTGCCAGCAGTGAATCCCAGGGGGGCGGCACAGATACGCAGTATTTT	CASSESQGGGTDTQYF
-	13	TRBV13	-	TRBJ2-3	TGTGCCAGCAGCTTTGGGGGGACAGATACGCAGTATTTT	CASSFGGTDTQYF
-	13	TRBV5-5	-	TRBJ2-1	TGTGCCAGCAGCCCTGACATAAACAATGAGCAGTTCTTC	CASSPDINNEQFF
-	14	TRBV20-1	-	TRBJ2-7	TGCAGTGCAAGTTCGGGGGAGGTTCCCTACGAGCAGTACTTC	CSASSGEVPYEQYF